The 9 T cell receptor beta chains given below trace back to one sample, sequenced in a study of CD8+ T cells in alopecia areata. TCR sequencing used cDNA made by reverse transcription of extracted RNA. The repertoire was sequenced with immunoSEQ multiplex PCR; TCRdb's copy has only in-frame clones and lacks some. In the table there are some 120,000 clones, around 60% of which are singletons. The sample's treatment: oral pan-JAK inhibitor, 5-10 mg twice daily. Sequencing used CD4+ T cells sorted from blood, obtained at week 4, from a patient treated with tofacitinib. Every receptor here comes from a human donor with alopecia areata.

This clone has more than one count but fewer than ten. The chain employs TRBV10-3 and TRBJ2-5; TRBD2 matches at 11 bases. Germline V gives CDR1 ENHRY, CDR2 SYGVKD. The V and J ends lost 10 bases and 0 bases, in that order; junction bases with no gene match: 7. CDR3 size: 15 residues. The CDR3 sequence is CATQLAGEYQETQYF. CDR3 DNA sequence: TGTGCCACGCAACTAGCGGGAGAGTACCAAGAGACCCAGTACTTC.

CDR3 sequence: CASSLGAAQETQYF. The DNA of the CDR3 is TGCGCCAGCAGCTTGGGGGCGGCCCAAGAGACCCAGTACTTC. V gene TRBV5-1 combines with J gene TRBJ2-5; D is unclear. The CDR3 has 14 amino acids. Deletions cut 0 bases from V and 1 base from J, with 7 bases between. CDR1 and CDR2 (germline): SGHRS, YFSETQ.

The chain links TRBV5-6 to TRBJ1-2, with 8 positions matching TRBD1. J gave up 8 bases and V 4 bases, and 4 bases lay outside the gene matches. The CDR3 covers 12 residues. From germline, CDR1 is SGHDT and CDR2 YYEEEE. The CDR3 DNA sequence: TGTGCCAGCAGCACGACAGGGGCGGGCTACACCTTC. This encodes CASSTTGAGYTF.

The chain joins TRBV30 to TRBJ2-3; TRBD1 agrees at 11 bases. CDR1 GTSNPN and CDR2 SVGIG come from the germline V gene (reference sequence). With V trimmed by 7 bases and J by 4 bases, 10 bases remained unmatched. The length of the CDR3 is 15 residues. The CDR3 protein is CAFRPRTGGSDTQYF. The DNA for the CDR3 is TGTGCCTTCAGACCTAGGACAGGGGGCTCAGATACGCAGTATTTT.

The CDR3 coding sequence is TGTGCCAGCAGTTCCGGGACTGGTAGAAGCTACACCTTC. This encodes CASSSGTGRSYTF. This rearrangement joins TRBV6-5 to TRBJ1-2, with D possibly matching TRBD1 (5 bases). The CDR3 covers 13 residues. With 4 bases removed from V and 9 bases from J, the gap between germline ends came to 15 bases. Germline values: CDR1 MNHEY, CDR2 SVGAGI.

The chain is built from TRBV10-3 and TRBJ2-5; D unresolved. Trimming shortened V by 3 bases and J by 0 bases, and 5 bases separated the two germline ends. There are 13 residues in the CDR3. CDR1 and CDR2 from the germline V gene are ENHRY and SYGVKD. CDR3 sequence: CAISDGYQETQYF. DNA of the CDR3: TGTGCCATCAGTGACGGCTACCAAGAGACCCAGTACTTC.

The chain joins TRBV7-2 to TRBJ2-7; 10 positions agree with TRBD2. The germline gives CDR1 SGHTA, CDR2 FQGNSA. V shed 5 bases, J shed 5 bases, and the junction held 9 bases outside the gene matches. The CDR3 is 15 residues long. DNA for the CDR3: TGTGCCAGCAGCCGACCCCGCCTAGCGGGAGACGAGCAGTACTTC. It yields the protein CASSRPRLAGDEQYF.

This clone was seen only a few times. This chain connects TRBV15 to TRBJ2-4, with D perhaps TRBD1 or TRBD2 (5 bases each). Germline V gene data show CDR1 as LNHNV and CDR2 as YYDKDF (reference sequence). This CDR3 has 14 amino acids. The V gene lost 0 bases and the J gene lost 7 bases, with 10 bases spanning the gap. CDR3 bases: TGTGCCACCAGCAGAGAGTCCAGGGAGAACATTCAGTACTTC. Amino acid sequence: CATSRESRENIQYF.

The chain combines TRBV30 with TRBJ2-4; D gene ambiguous. Germline V gene lookup returns CDR1 GTSNPN and CDR2 SVGIG (reference sequence). The germline V and J ends were trimmed by 5 bases and 0 bases, with 14 bases remaining between them. This CDR3 is 15 amino acids long. For the CDR3, the DNA is TGTGCCTGGGATGACCCAAGAGTAGCCAAAAACATTCAGTACTTC. Amino acid sequence: CAWDDPRVAKNIQYF.